Listed below are T cell receptor beta chains from one sample, sequenced in a study of Tregs in tolerant kidney transplant recipients. Data came from immunoSEQ multiplex PCR; TCRdb stores just in-frame clones and leaves some out. The sample lists approximately 16,000 clones, around three quarters seen once, with 1.5% to 2% in the top ten. The material was Tregs from blood, obtained before the transplant. These receptors were taken from a human donor who received a combined kidney and bone marrow transplant. The CDR3 runs from the conserved cysteine through the conserved F or W. D genes are given only for firm matches. Only part of the rows carry a size: once, few, many, or a class if the clone is expanded.

V gene	J gene	clone size	D gene	CDR3 protein	CDR3 DNA
TRBV6-6	TRBJ2-5	-	-	CAVGVQETQYF	TGTGCCGTAGGAGTTCAAGAGACCCAGTACTTC
TRBV9	TRBJ2-3	-	-	CASSLWALTDTQYF	TGTGCCAGCAGCCTATGGGCCCTAACAGATACGCAGTATTTT
TRBV5-1	TRBJ2-2	-	TRBD2	CASSRGDTGELFF	TGCGCCAGCAGTCGGGGGGACACCGGGGAGCTGTTTTTT
TRBV5-6	TRBJ2-7	-	-	CASSLGQGGSYEQYF	TGTGCCAGCAGCTTGGGACAGGGAGGTTCCTACGAGCAGTACTTC
TRBV5-1	TRBJ2-1	-	TRBD1	CASSPDRGNEQFF	TGCGCCAGCAGCCCGGACAGGGGGAATGAGCAGTTCTTC
TRBV18	TRBJ1-4	-	-	CASSPRVYNEKLFF	TGTGCCAGCTCACCCAGGGTATATAATGAAAAACTGTTTTTT
TRBV11-2	TRBJ1-2	-	-	CASSLGRGKYGYTF	TGTGCCAGCAGCTTAGGGAGGGGCAAGTATGGCTACACCTTC
TRBV6-1	TRBJ1-6	-	TRBD1	CASSRQGAENSPLHF	TGTGCCAGCAGCCGACAGGGGGCGGAAAATTCACCCCTCCACTTT
TRBV6-1	TRBJ1-3	-	-	CASGGGLKNTIYF	TGTGCCAGTGGAGGCGGGTTAAAAAACACCATATATTTT
TRBV27	TRBJ2-1	-	TRBD2	CASSPAGARVYEQFF	TGTGCCAGCAGCCCAGCGGGGGCCAGGGTGTATGAGCAGTTCTTC
TRBV5-1	TRBJ2-5	-	-	CASSLSQETQYF	TGCGCCAGCAGCTTGTCGCAAGAGACCCAGTACTTC
TRBV15	TRBJ2-2	-	TRBD1	CATRGQGVGGELFF	TGTGCCACCAGGGGACAGGGGGTTGGCGGGGAGCTGTTTTTT
TRBV5-6	TRBJ1-1	-	-	CASSGDTAKRTEAFF	TGTGCCAGCAGCGGGGACACAGCAAAGCGGACTGAAGCTTTCTTT
TRBV6-6	TRBJ1-6	-	TRBD1	CASRSTGDNSPLHF	TGTGCCAGCAGATCCACAGGGGATAATTCACCCCTCCACTTT
TRBV30	TRBJ1-4	-	-	CACSSATNEKLFF	TGTGCCTGTTCGAGTGCAACTAATGAAAAACTGTTTTTT
TRBV18	TRBJ2-3	-	-	CASSTPLADTQYF	TGTGCCAGCTCAACTCCATTGGCAGATACGCAGTATTTT
TRBV6-5	TRBJ2-3	-	TRBD2	CASSVRGLGVNTQYF	TGTGCCAGCAGTGTAAGGGGACTAGGGGTGAATACGCAGTATTTT
TRBV28	TRBJ2-7	-	TRBD2	CASSLSSSGGPYEQYF	TGTGCCAGCAGTCTATCGAGTAGCGGGGGTCCCTACGAGCAGTACTTC
TRBV19	TRBJ2-7	-	TRBD1	CAVRGDRDEQYF	TGTGCCGTCCGGGGGGACAGGGACGAGCAGTACTTC
TRBV2	TRBJ2-7	few	-	CASTAQGFSYEQYF	TGTGCCAGCACCGCTCAGGGGTTCTCCTACGAGCAGTACTTC
TRBV10-2	TRBJ1-1	-	TRBD1	CATTTGGFTEAFF	TGCGCCACCACGACAGGGGGCTTCACTGAAGCTTTCTTT
TRBV6-1	TRBJ2-5	-	-	CASSATGMETQYF	TGTGCCAGCAGTGCCACAGGGATGGAGACCCAGTACTTC
TRBV5-1	TRBJ1-2	-	-	CASSRSTGEARYGYTF	TGCGCCAGCAGCCGATCGACAGGAGAGGCCCGCTATGGCTACACCTTC
TRBV29-1	TRBJ1-1	-	-	CSATEDTEAFF	TGCAGCGCGACAGAGGACACTGAAGCTTTCTTT
TRBV30	TRBJ2-7	-	-	CAWSSTGYEQYF	TGTGCCTGGAGTTCTACAGGGTACGAGCAGTACTTC
TRBV11-3	TRBJ2-2	few	TRBD1	CASSTRTGGFTGELFF	TGTGCCAGCAGCACTCGGACAGGGGGCTTTACCGGGGAGCTGTTTTTT
TRBV6-5	TRBJ1-6	-	-	CASSYTGRNSPLHF	TGTGCCAGCAGTTACACAGGGAGAAATTCACCCCTCCACTTT
TRBV7-9	TRBJ1-1	-	TRBD1	CASSKGTGVGVNTEAFF	TGTGCCAGCAGCAAAGGGACAGGGGTCGGCGTGAACACTGAAGCTTTCTTT
TRBV18	TRBJ1-1	-	-	CASSPPGRARGTEAFF	TGTGCCAGCTCACCACCGGGCAGGGCGCGAGGCACTGAAGCTTTCTTT
TRBV29-1	TRBJ1-2	-	TRBD1	CSVGTTGDLNYGYTF	TGCAGCGTGGGTACTACAGGGGATCTTAACTATGGCTACACCTTC
TRBV30	TRBJ1-5	few	-	CAWSVLGGTNQPQHF	TGTGCCTGGAGTGTACTGGGGGGTACCAATCAGCCCCAGCATTTT
TRBV29-1	TRBJ1-1	-	TRBD1	CSASKTGGTEAFF	TGCAGCGCCTCGAAGACAGGGGGCACTGAAGCTTTCTTT
TRBV29-1	TRBJ2-3	-	TRBD1	CSVKGVGTGSTDTQYF	TGCAGCGTTAAGGGGGTGGGGACAGGCAGCACAGATACGCAGTATTTT
TRBV9	TRBJ2-3	-	-	CASSVVRTGSTDTQYF	TGTGCCAGCAGCGTAGTTCGCACGGGTTCCACAGATACGCAGTATTTT
TRBV7-2	TRBJ2-5	once	TRBD2	CASSQYTRGYGGRPGAQYF	TGTGCCAGCAGCCAATATACCAGGGGATATGGCGGGAGGCCCGGGGCCCAGTACTTC
TRBV5-4	TRBJ1-2	few	TRBD1	CASSLGDRDYGYTF	TGTGCCAGCAGCTTGGGGGACAGGGACTATGGCTACACCTTC
TRBV18	TRBJ1-4	-	TRBD1	CASRTGVDEKLFF	TGTGCCAGCCGGACAGGGGTAGATGAAAAACTGTTTTTT
TRBV7-8	TRBJ2-7	-	-	CASSGGQGYHHEQYF	TGTGCCAGCAGCGGGGGCCAGGGGTATCACCACGAGCAGTACTTC
TRBV27	TRBJ2-1	once	TRBD2	CASSLNQRGYNEQFF	TGTGCCAGCAGTTTAAACCAGCGGGGCTACAATGAGCAGTTCTTC
TRBV7-8	TRBJ1-1	-	-	CASSLWAGNTEAFF	TGTGCCAGCAGCTTATGGGCGGGGAACACTGAAGCTTTCTTT
TRBV6-6	TRBJ1-6	-	-	CASSYRGSGSPLHF	TGTGCCAGCAGTTACAGGGGGTCGGGTTCACCCCTCCACTTT
TRBV27	TRBJ2-1	-	-	CASAPRQGNEQFF	TGTGCCAGCGCCCCCCGTCAGGGCAATGAGCAGTTCTTC
TRBV27	TRBJ2-1	-	TRBD2	CASRSKRDSYNEQFF	TGTGCCAGCAGATCGAAGCGGGACTCCTACAATGAGCAGTTCTTC
TRBV28	TRBJ2-1	-	-	CASSLSGFSYNEQFF	TGTGCCAGCAGTTTATCCGGGTTCTCCTACAATGAGCAGTTCTTC
TRBV29-1	TRBJ1-2	-	TRBD1	CSVADRGPYGYTF	TGCAGCGTTGCGGACAGGGGGCCCTATGGCTACACCTTC
TRBV7-9	TRBJ2-2	-	TRBD2	CASSHPSGLADTGELFF	TGTGCCAGCAGTCATCCCTCCGGACTAGCGGACACCGGGGAGCTGTTTTTT
TRBV7-7	TRBJ2-3	-	-	CASSSLGARDTQYF	TGTGCCAGCAGCTCTCTGGGGGCAAGGGATACGCAGTATTTT
TRBV5-1	TRBJ2-7	-	-	CASSFSGEQYF	TGCGCCAGCAGCTTTTCGGGAGAGCAGTACTTC
TRBV7-2	TRBJ2-1	-	TRBD2	CASSPRLAGGHYNEQFF	TGTGCCAGCAGCCCGCGACTAGCGGGAGGTCACTACAATGAGCAGTTCTTC
TRBV5-1	TRBJ2-1	-	TRBD2	CASSSFSGRRNEQFF	TGCGCCAGCAGCTCGTTTAGCGGGAGGCGCAATGAGCAGTTCTTC
TRBV5-1	TRBJ2-2	-	TRBD2	CASSASGTYTGELFF	TGCGCCAGCAGCGCTAGCGGGACCTACACCGGGGAGCTGTTTTTT
TRBV5-4	TRBJ2-3	few	TRBD2	CASSRSGGTDTQYF	TGTGCCAGCAGTAGAAGCGGGGGAACAGATACGCAGTATTTT
TRBV11-2	TRBJ2-7	-	-	CASSLRTSEQYF	TGTGCCAGCAGCCTCCGGACTTCCGAGCAGTACTTC
TRBV28	TRBJ2-7	few	-	CASSPETLYWTQQYF	TGTGCCAGCAGCCCCGAGACCCTGTATTGGACACAGCAGTACTTC